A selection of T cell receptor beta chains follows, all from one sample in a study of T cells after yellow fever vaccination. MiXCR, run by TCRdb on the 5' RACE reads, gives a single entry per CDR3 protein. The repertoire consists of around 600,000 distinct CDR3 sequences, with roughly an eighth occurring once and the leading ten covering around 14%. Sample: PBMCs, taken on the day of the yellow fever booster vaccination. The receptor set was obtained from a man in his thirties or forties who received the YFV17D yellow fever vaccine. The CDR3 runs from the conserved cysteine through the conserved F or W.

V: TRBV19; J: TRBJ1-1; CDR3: CASKEQGVLSEAFF
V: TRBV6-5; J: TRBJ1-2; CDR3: CASSSGGGGYTF
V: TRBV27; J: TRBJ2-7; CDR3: CASRPQGAGEQYF
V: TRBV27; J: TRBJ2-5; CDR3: CASSSAGMRSQETQYF
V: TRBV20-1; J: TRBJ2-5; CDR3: CSARDRVAGETQYF
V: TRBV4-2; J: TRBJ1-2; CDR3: CASSRAPEANYGYTF
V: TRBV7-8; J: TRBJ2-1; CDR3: CASSLNRAGGNEQFF
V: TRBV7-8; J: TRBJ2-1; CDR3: CASSLATSGAFNEQFF
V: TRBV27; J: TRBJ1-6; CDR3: CASSQGTGNSPLHF
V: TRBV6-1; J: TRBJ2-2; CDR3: CASSRGAPWTGELFF
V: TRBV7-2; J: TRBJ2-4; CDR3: CASSLWLTAAKNIQYF
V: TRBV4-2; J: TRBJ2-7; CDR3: CASSPRLDNYEQYF
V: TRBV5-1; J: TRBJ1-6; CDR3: CASSSIGRSSYNSPLHF
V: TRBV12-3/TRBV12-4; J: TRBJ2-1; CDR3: CASSLRRTSYEQFF
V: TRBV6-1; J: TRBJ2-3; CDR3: CASTLMGVVTDTQYF
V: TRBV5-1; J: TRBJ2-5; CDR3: CASKPLGGKETQYF
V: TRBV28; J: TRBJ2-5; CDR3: CASTLVGPVEGETQYF
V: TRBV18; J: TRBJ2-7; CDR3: CASSLNGEAVEQYF
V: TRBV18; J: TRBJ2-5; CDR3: CASSPVTGDLTQYF
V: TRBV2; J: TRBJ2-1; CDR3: CASGGGPGLAVHGEQFF
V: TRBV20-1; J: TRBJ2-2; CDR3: CSARVKGITGELFF
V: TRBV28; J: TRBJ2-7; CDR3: CASSSGQYEQYF
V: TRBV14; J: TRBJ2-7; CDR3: CASSRGTRGPYEQYF
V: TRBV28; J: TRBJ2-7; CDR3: CASSLRLGTGGVEQYF
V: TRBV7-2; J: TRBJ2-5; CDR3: CANSFGTRETQYF
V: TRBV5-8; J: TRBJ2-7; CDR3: CASRSPAKPSYEQYF
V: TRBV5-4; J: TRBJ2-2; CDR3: CASSRGLAGAPGELFF
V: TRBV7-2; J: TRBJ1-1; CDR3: CASSLAVGGLHTEAFF
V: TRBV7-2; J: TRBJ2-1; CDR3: CASSSRTGGNEQFF
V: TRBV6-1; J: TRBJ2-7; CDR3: CASSDSHSDGGGEQYF
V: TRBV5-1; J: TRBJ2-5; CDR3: CASRASGVQETQYF
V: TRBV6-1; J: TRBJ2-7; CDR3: CASSRSGTATYEQYF
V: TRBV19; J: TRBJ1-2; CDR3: CASSTLELANYGYTF
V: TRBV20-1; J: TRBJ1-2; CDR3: CSAKNRDRRSGNGYTF
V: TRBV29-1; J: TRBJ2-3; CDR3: CSVARGGRLPTDTQYF
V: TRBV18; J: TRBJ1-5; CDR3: CASSPQDRFGQPQHF